These 27 T cell receptor beta chains share one sample of origin, sequenced in a study of vaccination and CD4 T cells after COVID-19. The Oncomine TCR Beta short-read assay was applied to DNA of cultured CD4+ T cells. TCRdb ran MiXCR on the PCR reads and lists one entry per CDR3 protein. This sample has around 18,000 distinct CDR3 sequences, with approximately 44% found just once. Their antigen targets remain unknown. This sample's time point: late sampling 161 to 241 days after vaccination in three convalescent patients. Treatment in this sample: roughly nine-day PBMC culture with coronavirus spike peptide pools or control peptides (ViraFEST assay). The material was CD4+ T cells from blood, cultured in vitro, obtained about 7 months after SARS-CoV-2 vaccination. Source of these receptors: a human donor who had recovered from COVID-19.

CDR3 in DNA: TGTGCCAGCAGTACAGGGTTCCGGGGCAATCAGCCCCAGCATTTT. This encodes CASSTGFRGNQPQHF. The chain carries TRBV28 and TRBJ1-5; D is possibly TRBD1 (6 bases). Trimming left V 5 bases short and J 2 bases short, with 13 bases between. This CDR3 has 15 residues. Germline CDR1 is MDHEN and CDR2 is SYDVKM.

This chain joins TRBV5-4 and TRBJ2-3; weak D call: TRBD2 (7 bases). The germline CDR1 and CDR2 sequences are SGHNT and YYREEE (reference sequence). The CDR3 totals 14 residues. The V end lost 10 bases, the J end lost 3 bases, and 18 bases lay between the germline ends. CDR3 DNA: TGTGCCCTGGGGGGGCACTCGGGGACAGATACGCAGTATTTT. Residues: CALGGHSGTDTQYF.

The chain uses TRBV6-1 and TRBJ2-7, with TRBD1 matching over 12 bases. The CDR3 runs 13 residues. With V trimmed by 6 bases and J by 6 bases, 3 bases remained unmatched. Germline V CDR1 and CDR2: MNHNS, SASEGT. The CDR3 coding sequence is TGTGCCAGCAGCGGGACAGGGGGCGGCGAGCAGTACTTC. The encoded protein is CASSGTGGGEQYF.

The genes are TRBV20-1 and TRBJ1-1; TRBD1 aligns across 10 bases. Looked up from germline, CDR1 is DFQATT and CDR2 is SNEGSKA (reference sequence). Trimming removed 0 bases from V and 11 bases from J; junction bases left unmatched: 12. This CDR3 spans 15 amino acids. The CDR3 nucleotides read TGCAGTGCTAGAGAACCGACAGGGGGCTTGTTTTGGGCTTTCTTT. Protein: CSAREPTGGLFWAFF.

This chain links TRBV18 with TRBJ2-3, with 9 bases lining up with TRBD2. Losses at the gene ends were 3 bases for V and 0 bases for J; bases not matched to a gene: 4. The germline CDR1 and CDR2 sequences are KGHSH and LQKENI. The CDR3 has 16 residues. CDR3 DNA sequence: TGTGCCAGCTCACCGCGACTAGCGGAGAGCACAGATACGCAGTATTTT. Amino acid sequence: CASSPRLAESTDTQYF.

By share, this clonotype ranks as medium-sized. The rearrangement uses TRBV20-1 and TRBJ2-7; weak D call: TRBD2 (6 bases). Germline loops: CDR1 DFQATT, CDR2 SNEGSKA (reference sequence). CDR3 length equals 13 residues. V was clipped by 1 base and J by 1 base, with 8 bases between them. This chain's CDR3 is CSARGGLSYEQYF. CDR3 DNA sequence: TGCAGTGCTAGAGGGGGACTTTCCTACGAGCAGTACTTC.

The chain is built from TRBV5-1 and TRBJ1-2; 7 nucleotides match TRBD1. This CDR3 comprises 14 residues. CDR1 and CDR2 from the germline V gene are SGHRS and YFSETQ. V dropped 2 bases and J dropped 3; count of bases not matched to a gene: 4. The CDR3 reads CASSLGTADYGYTF. The DNA for the CDR3 is TGCGCCAGCAGCTTAGGGACAGCTGACTATGGCTACACCTTC.

This clonotype came up a few times. V is TRBV15 and J is TRBJ1-1, with D maybe TRBD1 (5 bases). The CDR3 loop spans 13 amino acids. Germline V CDR1 and CDR2: LNHNV, YYDKDF (reference sequence). Trimming took 1 base from V and 5 from J, leaving 8 bases between them. The CDR3 nucleotides read TGTGCCACCAGCAGAGTGGGGGGGACTGAAGCTTTCTTT. As protein: CATSRVGGTEAFF.

The rearrangement links TRBV15 to TRBJ1-5; TRBD1 agrees at 7 bases. Germline V lookup: CDR1 LNHNV, CDR2 YYDKDF (reference sequence). The CDR3 is 15 amino acids. V dropped 0 bases and J dropped 4; count of bases not matched to a gene: 3. The CDR3 reads CATSRDPTGNQPQHF. CDR3 sequence (DNA): TGTGCCACCAGCAGAGATCCGACAGGGAATCAGCCCCAGCATTTT.

The CDR3 region is CASSPHADTQYF. The DNA for the CDR3 is TGTGCCAGCAGTCCTCATGCAGATACGCAGTATTTT. The chain employs TRBV7-8 and TRBJ2-3; unclear D gene. Germline CDR1 SGHVS, CDR2 FQNEAQ. The CDR3 runs 12 residues. V was pared by 6 bases and J by 4 bases, with 8 bases between.

The chain combines TRBV7-3 with TRBJ2-1, with no clear D. The CDR3 sequence is 15 residues long. CDR1 SGHTA and CDR2 FQGTGA come from the germline V gene. The ends were cut back, 3 bases at V and 0 bases at J, with 9 bases in the middle. This CDR3 reads CASSFSGSSYNEQFF. As DNA, the CDR3 is TGTGCCAGCAGCTTTAGTGGAAGCTCCTACAATGAGCAGTTCTTC.

The rearrangement joins TRBV11-3 to TRBJ2-1; 12 bases match TRBD2. CDR3 length equals 20 residues. Trimming cost V 6 bases and J 1 base; bases outside gene matches: 16. Germline V gene data show CDR1 as SGHNT and CDR2 as YENEEA. This CDR3 reads CASSHHGRLAGELSYNEQFF. DNA of the CDR3: TGTGCCAGCAGTCACCATGGGAGACTAGCGGGAGAGTTGTCCTACAATGAGCAGTTCTTC.

The V gene is TRBV24-1, the J gene TRBJ2-5, with D perhaps TRBD1 (6 bases). The CDR3 consists of 15 residues. CDR1 KGHDR and CDR2 SFDVKD come from the germline V gene. V was cut by 3 bases and J by 3 bases, with 13 bases left in between. The chain's CDR3 is CATSDPRGTEETQYF. Written as DNA, the CDR3 is TGTGCCACCAGTGATCCGAGGGGGACGGAAGAGACCCAGTACTTC.

The V gene is TRBV5-4, the J gene TRBJ2-7; the match to TRBD1 covers 8 bases. The CDR3 is 13 residues long. V was pared by 4 bases and J by 5 bases, with 5 bases of the junction left unmatched. Per the germline V gene, CDR1 is SGHNT and CDR2 is YYREEE (reference sequence). The CDR3 loop is CASSLRGPHEQYF. The CDR3 DNA is TGTGCCAGCAGCCTCAGGGGGCCCCACGAGCAGTACTTC.

This clonotype turned up a few times. CDR3 coding DNA: TGCAGTGCTAGAGACATGAGGGGATCAGGAGATACGCAGTATTTT. Translating gives CSARDMRGSGDTQYF. The chain links TRBV20-1 to TRBJ2-3; D could derive from TRBD1 or TRBD2 (5 bases each). Germline V gives CDR1 DFQATT, CDR2 SNEGSKA (reference sequence). V lost 0 bases to trimming and J lost 5 bases, with 15 bases between them. The CDR3 covers 15 residues.

The V and J genes are TRBV4-2 and TRBJ2-3, with 7 nucleotides matching TRBD2. Per germline, CDR1 LGHNA and CDR2 YNFKEQ. There are 16 residues in the CDR3. Trimming at V came to 3 bases and at J to 2 bases, leaving 8 bases not matched to a gene. Here the CDR3 DNA reads TGTGCCAGCAGCCAGGGGGAGGGACCTCACACAGATACGCAGTATTTT. Translating it yields CASSQGEGPHTDTQYF.

The chain links TRBV7-8 to TRBJ2-1; 10 nucleotides line up with TRBD2. The germline CDR1 and CDR2 sequences are SGHVS and FQNEAQ. The CDR3 is made up of 14 amino acids. V dropped 2 bases and J dropped 12; count of bases not matched to a gene: 7. Here the CDR3 DNA reads TGTGCCAGCAGCTTACGGGGGGGACTAGCGCGGCAGTTCTTC. The encoded protein is CASSLRGGLARQFF.

This clonotype turned up a few times. This sequence joins TRBV7-2 and TRBJ2-7; D possibly matches TRBD1 or TRBD2 (5 bases each). The V end lost 2 bases, the J end lost 3 bases, and 14 bases lay between the germline ends. The CDR3 totals 15 residues. From germline, CDR1 is SGHTA and CDR2 FQGNSA. The chain's CDR3 is CASSLRGRDGYEQYF. Written as DNA, the CDR3 is TGTGCCAGCAGCTTAAGGGGCAGGGACGGCTACGAGCAGTACTTC.

The chain combines TRBV7-3 with TRBJ1-1; weak D call: TRBD1 (5 bases). Germline CDR1 reads SGHTA; CDR2 reads FQGTGA. Trimming stripped 5 bases from V and 6 bases from J, with 16 bases between. The CDR3 has 14 amino acids. The CDR3 reads CASSLRGGMAEAFF. The CDR3, as DNA: TGTGCCAGCAGCCTAAGGGGTGGGATGGCTGAAGCTTTCTTT.

The V call is TRBV20-1, the J call TRBJ2-5; 7 nucleotides line up with TRBD2. V lost 2 bases to trimming and J lost 2 bases; unmatched junction nucleotides: 2. The germline gives CDR1 DFQATT, CDR2 SNEGSKA (reference sequence). The CDR3 contains 13 residues. CDR3 in DNA: TGCAGTGCTAGATTGGGGGGGCAAGAGACCCAGTACTTC. As protein: CSARLGGQETQYF.

This clonotype was recorded a few times. The chain employs TRBV6-1 and TRBJ2-3; 7 positions match TRBD2. Germline V CDR1 and CDR2: MNHNS, SASEGT. V lost 7 bases to trimming and J lost 6 bases; unmatched junction nucleotides: 13. The CDR3 has 15 amino acids. The CDR3 region has the DNA TGTGCCAGCAACCCCAGCGGGAAAGGGTGGGATACGCAGTATTTT. It codes for CASNPSGKGWDTQYF.

The V and J genes are TRBV20-1 and TRBJ2-5; TRBD1 aligns across 8 bases. With 4 bases clipped from V and 5 bases from J, the junction kept 12 bases outside the gene matches. Germline CDR1 DFQATT, CDR2 SNEGSKA (reference sequence). The CDR3 spans 15 residues. CDR3 coding DNA: TGCAGTGCTACACCGAGGGCAGGGGGCAGGGAGACCCAGTACTTC. Residues: CSATPRAGGRETQYF.

This clonotype was counted only a few times. The chain has TRBV6-1 and TRBJ1-6; weak D call: TRBD1 (5 bases). This CDR3 is built from 13 residues. Germline CDR1 is MNHNS and CDR2 is SASEGT. The V gene lost 6 bases and the J gene lost 9 bases, with 12 bases spanning the gap. For the CDR3, the DNA is TGTGCCAGCAGGCCTGGACATGCTTCACCCCTCCACTTT. It translates to CASRPGHASPLHF.

The chain has TRBV20-1 and TRBJ1-1; maybe TRBD1 (6 bases). The germline V gene has CDR1 DFQATT and CDR2 SNEGSKA (reference sequence). This CDR3 contains 13 residues. V lost 4 bases, J lost 6 bases, and 15 bases lay in between. DNA for the CDR3: TGCAGTGCTATCAATACAGGGAGGGCTGAAGCTTTCTTT. It is translated as CSAINTGRAEAFF.

This rearrangement joins TRBV4-2 to TRBJ2-3; D not certain. The CDR3 runs to 16 residues. Trimming stripped 0 bases from V and 2 bases from J, with 12 bases between. CDR1 is LGHNA, CDR2 YNFKEQ, per germline. The CDR3 loop reads CASSQDQPGDTDTQYF. The CDR3 DNA reads as TGTGCCAGCAGCCAAGATCAGCCTGGAGACACAGATACGCAGTATTTT.

The V call is TRBV24-1, the J call TRBJ2-1, with a weak D call TRBD2 (7 bases). The CDR3 runs to 17 residues. CDR1 and CDR2 (germline): KGHDR, SFDVKD. Trimming removed 2 bases from V and 4 bases from J, with 17 bases in between. The CDR3 spells CATSDSREGGLYNEQFF. Here the CDR3 DNA reads TGTGCCACCAGTGATTCCCGTGAGGGGGGGCTATACAATGAGCAGTTCTTC.

This clonotype came up a few times. For the CDR3, the DNA is TGCAGTGCCCCTGCAAGCGGGACAATCCAAGAGACCCAGTACTTC. Protein product: CSAPASGTIQETQYF. This sequence joins TRBV20-1 and TRBJ2-5; D possibly corresponds to TRBD2 (7 bases). This CDR3 is 15 amino acids long. V gave up 6 bases and J gave up 1 base, with 18 bases separating them. Germline CDR1 DFQATT, CDR2 SNEGSKA (reference sequence).